The entry that follows covers one T cell receptor beta chain sequence. This specimen belongs to a study of blood T cell repertoires in COVID-19. CDR1 and CDR2 from the germline V gene are WSHSY and SAAADI. The CDR3 has 16 amino acids. V lost 6 bases, J lost 3 bases, and 12 bases stayed unmatched. The data were produced by immunoSEQ multiplex PCR, yet TCRdb's version contains in-frame clones alone and is incomplete. The sample records 350,000 or so clones, 88% being singletons. The chain combines TRBV10-2 with TRBJ2-7; the match to TRBD2 covers 9 bases. This TCR derives from a woman under 40 who had been exposed to COVID-19. The sequencing sample was made of PBMCs or T cells enriched from blood (not recorded which). CDR3 nucleotides: TGCGCCAGCAGAAATAGCGGGAGTCCCTTCGGCTACGAGCAGTACTTC. Residues: CASRNSGSPFGYEQYF.